Below are 4 T cell receptor beta chains sequenced from a single sample in a study of long-term antiretroviral therapy in people with HIV. An immunoSEQ assay, version v3.0, was performed at survey level. Libraries were prepared by immunoSEQ multiplex PCR; TCRdb keeps only in-frame clonotypes and omits some of them. The data contain around 30,000 clones, approximately 85% of them singletons. Sequencing used unsorted PBMCs, obtained 3 years after starting antiretroviral therapy. The receptors originated from a man aged 35 to 55 with HIV.

The chain joins TRBV15 to TRBJ2-1, with no clear D. This CDR3 spans 17 amino acids. Germline values: CDR1 LNHNV, CDR2 YYDKDF (reference sequence). The ends were cut back, 0 bases at V and 2 bases at J, with 14 bases in the middle. CDR3 DNA: TGTGCCACCAGCAGAGATGCTACACCCTCCCCCTACAATGAGCAGTTCTTC. Its translation is CATSRDATPSPYNEQFF.

This rearrangement joins TRBV28 to TRBJ2-7; D gene ambiguous. The germline gives CDR1 MDHEN, CDR2 SYDVKM. The length of the CDR3 is 11 residues. V dropped 3 bases and J dropped 5 bases, with 5 bases sitting between them. This CDR3 is CASSFGDEQYF. DNA for the CDR3: TGTGCCAGCAGTTTCGGTGACGAGCAGTACTTC.

The chain recombines TRBV19 with TRBJ2-1; tentatively, D is TRBD2 (6 bases). The CDR3 contains 13 residues. V lost 5 bases and J 6 bases, leaving 11 bases between the germline ends. The germline gives CDR1 LNHDA, CDR2 SQIVND (reference sequence). The CDR3 sequence: CASSSRLGNEQFF. In nucleotides, the CDR3 is TGTGCCAGTAGTTCTCGACTAGGCAATGAGCAGTTCTTC.

V gene TRBV14 combines with J gene TRBJ2-7; D remains unclear. V gave up 1 base and J gave up 3 bases, with 19 bases separating them. The CDR3 is 17 residues long. Germline loops: CDR1 SGHDN, CDR2 FVKESK. In DNA form, the CDR3 reads TGTGCCAGCAGCCAAGGGGGTCAGGCGGCTCGTCGCTACGAGCAGTACTTC. It codes for CASSQGGQAARRYEQYF.